The clone carrying this TCR beta chain was seen repeatedly, ten times or more. The data stem from a study of HIV-infected patients and healthy controls. TCRdb recomputed calls from the 5' RACE reads with MiXCR, one row per CDR3 protein. Here the sample spans around 58,000 distinct CDR3 sequences, roughly a fifth being singletons. Trimming took 7 bases from V and 6 from J; bases not matched to a gene: 10. This CDR3 has 14 residues. This chain links TRBV12-3 or TRBV12-4 with TRBJ1-2; 8 bases match TRBD1. The clonotype originates from a human donor in good health. What was sequenced was CD4+ T cells from blood. The CDR3 DNA reads as TGTGCCAGCACCCCGCCGGGACAGGATCATGGCTACACCTTC. Translation gives CASTPPGQDHGYTF.